The TCR beta chain described here comes from a study of blood T cells in healthy people across ages. Overall study results and limits: Researchers judged that diversity estimates from one million T cells fell short of true values.

This CDR3 has 14 amino acids. Germline V lookup: CDR1 MNHEY, CDR2 SMNVEV (reference sequence). V gave up 2 bases and J gave up 5 bases, with 10 bases separating them. A second roughly 7 to 11 cycle PCR used barcoded and J-beta primers. Each cDNA molecule received a tag from a template-switch adaptor that had 12 random nucleotides. TCRdb passed the 5' RACE reads through MiXCR, listing each CDR3 protein once. The sample lists fewer than 2,000,000 distinct CDR3 sequences, around 35% occurring once. In regard to this clonotype: Its antigen remains unknown.

This clonotype was obtained from a woman under 40 in good health. V and J are TRBV27 and TRBJ2-1; no clear D gene. Material for sequencing was blood. The CDR3 spells CASSLQVQNNEQFF. The CDR3, as DNA: TGTGCCAGCAGTTTACAGGTACAAAACAATGAGCAGTTCTTC.